The present TCR beta chain was sequenced within a study of T cells in Graves' hyperthyroidism and ophthalmopathy (dated by TCRdb to between 2017 and 2020). With respect to the entire study: Peripheral blood was sampled at the time of initial diagnosis, prior to any treatment. Prospective prediction of ophthalmopathy was tested in an independent validation cohort of 18 to 20 hyperthyroidism patients and approximately 17 patients who later progressed to ophthalmopathy. TCR Vbeta CDR3 sequencing of approximately 140 peripheral blood samples (under 45 ophthalmopathy, about 74 hyperthyroidism and some 17 progressor patients) is reported in the paper. After blood sampling, hyperthyroidism patients were treated with methimazole at a starting dose of 30 mg daily, and ophthalmopathy patients were treated with high-dose intravenous methylprednisolone. In addition, the study compared T-cell repertoires in thyroid tissue and in blood from five to seven Graves' hyperthyroidism patients. The approximately 90 discovery patients were divided at random into training and test sets in a 7:3 ratio. A discovery cohort of approximately 97 patients, about 43 with Graves' ophthalmopathy and fewer than 65 with stable Graves' hyperthyroidism, was used to find distinguishing TCR V-J signatures. Study-wide findings and limitations: Most expanded thyroid clonotypes (frequency above 0.001) were also found in blood, which suggests that blood repertoires may mirror thyroid immune responses. Ophthalmopathy was separated from stable hyperthyroidism by a 13 V-J signature model, with 85% to 90% sensitivity and 81% to 83% specificity obtained in cross-validation and 80%/75% obtained in testing. No statistical method was used to fix the sample size in advance, and group allocation was not hidden from the investigators. In validation, progression to ophthalmopathy was predicted by the model with roughly 71% sensitivity and roughly 72% specificity, a median of approximately 6.5 months before onset.

The CDR3 has 11 amino acids, counting the end cysteine and phenylalanine. The kept DNA is CDR3 alone, 33 bases in frame from the first base. V is reduced by 0 bases and J by 3 bases, leaving a spacing of 2 bases between them. From the germline V gene (reference sequence), CDR1 is GTSNPN and CDR2 is SVGIG. The TCR beta CDR3 regions were amplified from RNA transcripts. A first-round RT-PCR of the TCR CDR3 used the HTBI primer set with the Qiagen OneStep RT-PCR kit. Libraries were constructed in a second round of multiplex PCR, after which size selection and purification were performed. The libraries were sequenced on an Illumina HiSeq2000 using paired-end 100 bp reads. The study's own analysis went as follows. SOAPnuke was used to process the raw data, removing reads that contained adapters or uncalled bases, had a mean Phred below 15, or lacked an exact match to the constant primer or identifier. COPE v1.2.5 was used to merge the high-quality paired reads, and each unique nucleotide sequence was defined as a clonotype. Clonotypes were aligned to IMGT TRBV, TRBD and TRBJ reference segments using MiTCR v1.1. The analysis included only V-J combinations with a frequency above 0.0001, which together covered roughly 99% of the repertoires. A TCS score was defined as the ratio of F50 (clonal expansion) to E x V (chaos), with BLOSUM62-based TCRdist applied between CDR3 peptides within each V-J. Welch's t-statistics and random forest reduced 500 to 550 V-J features to roughly 13, which were used in a naive Bayes classifier (R e1071). Using fastp at Q25 and MiXCR, TCRdb reprocessed the public reads and kept productive beta chains. Entries that share a CDR3 protein sequence are merged under the most common genes and DNA. TCRdb's processing, not the authors', yielded these V and J calls. For this sample the table gives 700,000 or so distinct CDR3 sequences, of which around 15% were detected only once. In total, the top ten clones hold over 7.5% of the sample.

This clonotype was detected many times. What this receptor recognizes is not known. Base qualities were left out, and no much larger clone turns up one base away. A patient counted as having stable Graves' hyperthyroidism if no progression to ophthalmopathy occurred over 18 months of follow-up. Hyperthyroidism patients were newly diagnosed, with disease duration under 2 months, and aged 18 to 65 years. The study excluded patients with uncontrolled infections, other autoimmune diseases, pregnancy or lactation. Diagnoses relied on clinical symptoms, serum thyroxine and TRAb, thyroid ultrasound and orbital computed tomography. PBMCs were separated from about 10 ml of fresh peripheral blood using Ficoll-Paque density gradient centrifugation. Total RNA was extracted using Trizol reagent, and RNA quality was assessed on an Agilent 2100 Bioanalyzer.

Material for sequencing was blood. This chain is built from TRBV30 and TRBJ1-1; too little of a D gene remains to name it. The clonotype originates from a young man with Graves' hyperthyroidism. The base sequence is TGTGCCTGGAGTGTACACACTGAAGCTTTCTTT. Translated, this gives CAWSVHTEAFF.